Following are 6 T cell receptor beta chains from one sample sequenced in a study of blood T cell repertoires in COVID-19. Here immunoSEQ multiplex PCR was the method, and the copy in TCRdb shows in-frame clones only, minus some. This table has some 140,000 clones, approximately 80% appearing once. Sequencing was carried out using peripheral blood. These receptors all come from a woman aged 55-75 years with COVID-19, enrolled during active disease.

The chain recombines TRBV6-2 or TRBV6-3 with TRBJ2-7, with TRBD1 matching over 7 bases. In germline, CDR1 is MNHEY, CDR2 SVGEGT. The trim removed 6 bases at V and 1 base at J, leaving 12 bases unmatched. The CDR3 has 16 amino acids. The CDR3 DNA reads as TGTGCCAGCAGCAAGGGACAGTGGTTAGGGTCCTACGAGCAGTACGTC. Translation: CASSKGQWLGSYEQYV.

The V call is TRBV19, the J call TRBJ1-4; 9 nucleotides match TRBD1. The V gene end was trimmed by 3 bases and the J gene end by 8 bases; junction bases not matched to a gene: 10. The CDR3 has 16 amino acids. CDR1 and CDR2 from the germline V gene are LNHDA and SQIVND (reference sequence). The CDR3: CASSMGSGQGEEKLFF. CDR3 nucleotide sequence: TGTGCCAGTAGTATGGGTTCGGGACAGGGCGAAGAAAAACTGTTTTTT. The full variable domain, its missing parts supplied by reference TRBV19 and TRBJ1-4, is DGGITQSPKYLFRKEGQNVTLSCEQNLNHDAMYWYRQDPGQGLRLIYYSQIVNDFQKGDIAEGYSVSREKKESFPLTVTSAQKNPTAFYLCASSMGSGQGEEKLFFGSGTQLSVL.

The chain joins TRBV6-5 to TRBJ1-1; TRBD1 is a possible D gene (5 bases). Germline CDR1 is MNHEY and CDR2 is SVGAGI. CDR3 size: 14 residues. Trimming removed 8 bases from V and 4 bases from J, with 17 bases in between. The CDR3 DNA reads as TGTGCCAGCTCCCTGGGGGGGGAGGGCACTGAAGCTTTCTTT. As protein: CASSLGGEGTEAFF.

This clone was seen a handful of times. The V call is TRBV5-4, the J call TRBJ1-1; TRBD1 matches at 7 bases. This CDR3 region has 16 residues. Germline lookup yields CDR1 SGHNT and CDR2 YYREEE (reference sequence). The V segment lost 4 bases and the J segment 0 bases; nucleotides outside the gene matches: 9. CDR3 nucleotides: TGTGCCAGCAGCATCTACAGGGGCGTCATGAACACTGAAGCTTTCTTT. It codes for CASSIYRGVMNTEAFF.

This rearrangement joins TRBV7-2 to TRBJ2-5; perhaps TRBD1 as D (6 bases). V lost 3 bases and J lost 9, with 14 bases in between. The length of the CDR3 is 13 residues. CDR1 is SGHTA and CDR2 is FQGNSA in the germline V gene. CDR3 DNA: TGTGCCAGCAGCTTGGCCAGGGGTGAGGCCCAGTACTTC. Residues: CASSLARGEAQYF.

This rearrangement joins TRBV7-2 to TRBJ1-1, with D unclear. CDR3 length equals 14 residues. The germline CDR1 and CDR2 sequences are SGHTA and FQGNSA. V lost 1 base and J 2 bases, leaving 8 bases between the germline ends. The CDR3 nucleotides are TGTGCCAGCAGCTTAGGGCAATCCAACACTGAAGCTTTCTTT. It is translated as CASSLGQSNTEAFF.